These 22 T cell receptor beta chains share one sample of origin, sequenced in a study of OX40 agonist ivuxolimab in advanced cancers. Repertoires were generated with immunoSEQ multiplex PCR, while TCRdb's copy carries only in-frame clones and drops some. The sample has approximately 100,000 clones; 70% to 90% are singletons. Material: CD4+ or CD8+ T cells sorted from blood, obtained in a trial of the OX40 agonist ivuxolimab. The receptors were gathered from an adult with an advanced solid tumor such as melanoma, head and neck, liver or kidney cancer.

The chain joins TRBV5-5 to TRBJ2-2; D ambiguous. With 1 base removed from V and 7 bases from J, the gap between germline ends came to 8 bases. Germline V lookup: CDR1 SGHKS, CDR2 YYEKEE (reference sequence). This CDR3 region has 13 residues. CDR3 coding DNA: TGTGCCAGCAGCTTGATTGGAAGCGGGGAGCTGTTTTTT. Its translation: CASSLIGSGELFF.

The rearrangement links TRBV5-4 to TRBJ1-4; 9 bases are a match to TRBD1. V dropped 1 base and J dropped 5; count of bases not matched to a gene: 6. Germline CDR1 reads SGHNT; CDR2 reads YYREEE (reference sequence). CDR3 size: 16 residues. CDR3 bases: TGTGCCAGCAGCTTGAGGACCGGGACAGGGAATGAAAAACTGTTTTTT. Its translation: CASSLRTGTGNEKLFF.

The chain carries TRBV7-3 and TRBJ2-5, with D uncertain. The V gene lost 2 bases and the J gene lost 4 bases, with 8 bases spanning the gap. CDR3 length equals 13 residues. Germline V gene data show CDR1 as SGHTA and CDR2 as FQGTGA. CDR3: CASSLGYGETQYF. CDR3 sequence (DNA): TGTGCCAGCAGCTTAGGATACGGAGAGACCCAGTACTTC.

V is TRBV11-1 and J is TRBJ2-5, with TRBD1 matching 7 bases. The V gene's germline CDR1 is SGHAT and CDR2 FQDESV (reference sequence). After removal of 3 bases from V and 1 base from J, the junction contained 8 bases not matched to a gene. The CDR3 has 16 residues. As DNA, the CDR3 is TGTGCCAGCAGCTTGTTATATGGGACAGCCCAAGAGACCCAGTACTTC. Encoded protein: CASSLLYGTAQETQYF.

The chain couples TRBV7-2 to TRBJ2-3, with 11 bases lining up with TRBD2. Unmatched junction bases numbered 5, after V lost 3 bases and J lost 3 bases. The CDR3 is 16 amino acids. Germline assignment: CDR1 SGHTA and CDR2 FQGNSA. The CDR3 nucleotides are TGTGCCAGCAGCTTCGGACTAGCGGGCCCTACAGATACGCAGTATTTT. Translation gives CASSFGLAGPTDTQYF. The full variable domain, with the rest looked up from reference TRBV7-2 and TRBJ2-3, is GAGVSQSPSNKVTEKGKDVELRCDPISGHTALYWYRQSLGQGLEFLIYFQGNSAPDKSGLPSDRFSAERTGGSVSTLTIQRTQQEDSAVYLCASSFGLAGPTDTQYFGPGTRLTVL.

The sample holds one count of this clone. This chain connects TRBV5-1 to TRBJ2-5; a possible D gene is TRBD2 (7 bases). The germline CDR1 and CDR2 sequences are SGHRS and YFSETQ. The CDR3 consists of 15 residues. The V end was cut by 2 bases, the J end by 1 base, with 12 bases between. This CDR3 is CASSLRGAPQETQYF. Written as DNA, the CDR3 is TGCGCCAGCAGCTTACGGGGGGCCCCCCAAGAGACCCAGTACTTC.

The chain joins TRBV9 to TRBJ2-3; D may be TRBD2 (7 bases). The CDR3 length is 16 residues. The germline V gene encodes CDR1 SGDLS and CDR2 YYNGEE. V was cut by 4 bases and J by 4 bases, with 19 bases left in between. The CDR3 DNA sequence: TGTGCCAGCAGCTCTTCCCATGGGGGGGCTGCAGATACGCAGTATTTT. Translated: CASSSSHGGAADTQYF.

V and J are TRBV28 and TRBJ1-3; 9 positions agree with TRBD1. J lost 4 bases, V lost 5 bases, and 6 bases had no gene match. The CDR3 covers 15 residues. Germline lookup yields CDR1 MDHEN and CDR2 SYDVKM. The CDR3 DNA reads TGTGCCAGCAGTGAAATCGGGACAGGGGGAAACACCATATATTTT. The encoded protein is CASSEIGTGGNTIYF.

CDR3 region: CASSQEGQGSGRPTDTQYF. CDR3 DNA: TGCGCCAGCAGCCAGGAGGGACAGGGGAGCGGGAGGCCCACAGATACGCAGTATTTT. The V call is TRBV4-3, the J call TRBJ2-3, with a tentative D call TRBD1 (10 bases). The germline CDR1 and CDR2 sequences are LGHNA and YSLEER. This CDR3 is built from 19 residues. Trimming removed 3 bases at V and 2 bases at J, with 24 bases between.

The V and J genes are TRBV15 and TRBJ2-7; 10 bases fit TRBD2. V shed 2 bases and J 4 bases; nucleotides not matched to a gene: 8. The CDR3 runs to 16 residues. Germline V CDR1 and CDR2: LNHNV, YYDKDF (reference sequence). The CDR3 spells CATSRLAGALNYEQYF. The DNA for the CDR3 is TGTGCCACCAGCAGACTAGCGGGGGCCTTAAATTACGAGCAGTACTTC.

This clone was picked up one time. This chain joins TRBV27 and TRBJ2-5, with D perhaps matching TRBD2 (7 bases). The length of the CDR3 is 13 residues. V lost 7 bases and J 4 bases, leaving 13 bases between the germline ends. Germline CDR1 is MNHEY and CDR2 is SMNVEV (reference sequence). In DNA form, the CDR3 reads TGTGCCAGCACCAGAGGGGGGGCAGAGACCCAGTACTTC. Protein sequence: CASTRGGAETQYF.

The CDR3 loop is CAWSGRGSPLHF. The CDR3 DNA is TGTGCCTGGAGTGGTCGCGGTTCACCCCTCCACTTT. This chain joins TRBV30 and TRBJ1-6; D call uncertain. Trimming cost V 1 base and J 9 bases, with 7 bases left between them. Germline lookup yields CDR1 GTSNPN and CDR2 SVGIG (reference sequence). The CDR3 has 12 residues.

The chain employs TRBV10-1 and TRBJ2-3, with D perhaps matching TRBD1 or TRBD2 (5 bases each). This CDR3 is 14 amino acids long. Trimming removed 3 bases from V and 3 bases from J, with 10 bases in between. The V gene's germline CDR1 is WNHNN and CDR2 SYGVQD (reference sequence). The CDR3 bases are TGCGCCAGCAGTGAAGGGACGGGAACAGATACGCAGTATTTT. It specifies CASSEGTGTDTQYF.

V is TRBV19 and J is TRBJ1-5; 7 nucleotides align to TRBD1. Trimming removed 5 bases from V and 0 bases from J; junction bases left unmatched: 4. The CDR3 length is 15 residues. Looked up from germline, CDR1 is LNHDA and CDR2 is SQIVND (reference sequence). CDR3 DNA: TGTGCCAGTAGTCTCGGGACAGCTAGCAATCAGCCCCAGCATTTT. This translates into CASSLGTASNQPQHF.

The chain uses TRBV28 and TRBJ1-5; perhaps TRBD1 as D (5 bases). Germline V CDR1 and CDR2: MDHEN, SYDVKM. The CDR3 has 16 amino acids. Trimming stripped 3 bases from V and 2 bases from J, with 14 bases between. CDR3 nucleotides: TGTGCCAGCAGTTTCCCCGGGACGTCGGGCAATCAGCCCCAGCATTTT. Translating gives CASSFPGTSGNQPQHF.

CDR3 DNA: TGTGCCAGCACGGTGTCCGGGACAGGGGCGCGTTGCTACTTC. It yields the protein CASTVSGTGARCYF. The J gene is TRBJ2-7, the V gene TRBV2, with 10 bases lining up with TRBD1. The germline V gene encodes CDR1 SNHLY and CDR2 FYNNEI. V trimming: 7 bases; J trimming: 13 bases; junction bases outside the gene matches: 16. The CDR3 has 14 amino acids.

V usage is TRBV10-3 and J usage is TRBJ2-5; 7 bases agree with TRBD2. The germline gives CDR1 ENHRY, CDR2 SYGVKD. V trimming: 10 bases; J trimming: 1 base; junction bases outside the gene matches: 9. This CDR3 comprises 14 residues. The CDR3 loop reads CATARSGGQETQYF. The CDR3 DNA sequence: TGTGCCACGGCCCGGTCGGGGGGCCAAGAGACCCAGTACTTC.

In this sample, this clone turned up once. The chain has TRBV6-6 and TRBJ1-5; TRBD1 agrees at 7 bases. This CDR3 contains 15 residues. The V gene's germline CDR1 is MNHNY and CDR2 SVGAGI (reference sequence). V lost 0 bases to trimming and J lost 7 bases; unmatched junction nucleotides: 6. The CDR3 DNA follows: TGTGCCAGCAGTTACTCGACGACAGGGACCCAGCCCCAGCATTTT. This gives the protein CASSYSTTGTQPQHF.

The rearrangement joins TRBV7-6 to TRBJ1-3, with D unclear. In germline, CDR1 is SGHVS, CDR2 FNYEAQ. CDR3 length: 14 residues. Trimming shortened V by 7 bases and J by 0 bases, and 10 bases separated the two germline ends. CDR3 protein: CASKAGPSGNTIYF. The CDR3 DNA reads as TGTGCCAGCAAAGCAGGACCCTCTGGAAACACCATATATTTT.

This chain joins TRBV28 and TRBJ1-5; a weak D match, TRBD1 (6 bases). Germline CDR1 and CDR2: MDHEN and SYDVKM. CDR3 length: 15 residues. V gave up 6 bases and J gave up 0 bases, with 12 bases separating them. CDR3 sequence reads: CASSSQGYSNQPQHF. The CDR3 nucleotides are TGTGCCAGCAGCTCACAGGGATATAGCAATCAGCCCCAGCATTTT.

This chain connects TRBV10-3 to TRBJ2-3, with unresolved D. V was clipped by 6 bases and J by 4 bases, with 17 bases between them. CDR1 and CDR2 (germline): ENHRY, SYGVKD. The CDR3 runs to 15 residues. DNA of the CDR3: TGTGCCATCAGAAAATCCAGTTCTTTCTCAGATACGCAGTATTTT. It codes for CAIRKSSSFSDTQYF.

The chain has TRBV6-5 and TRBJ2-7; the D gene is possibly TRBD2 (7 bases). Per the germline V gene, CDR1 is MNHEY and CDR2 is SVGAGI. The CDR3 consists of 15 residues. The V gene lost 6 bases and the J gene lost 0 bases, with 15 bases spanning the gap. DNA of the CDR3: TGTGCCAGCAGGGCTAGGGGGGGTCCCTCCTACGAGCAGTACTTC. Translating it yields CASRARGGPSYEQYF.